Shown below are 24 T cell receptor beta chains from a single sample sequenced in a study of OX40 agonist ivuxolimab in advanced cancers. The method was immunoSEQ multiplex PCR; TCRdb's version includes in-frame clones alone and lacks a portion of them. This sample yields around 20,000 clones, of which 74% are seen a single time; approximately 36% belongs to the top ten. This sample comprised CD4+ or CD8+ T cells sorted from blood, obtained in a trial of the OX40 agonist ivuxolimab. These receptors all stem from an adult with an advanced solid tumor such as melanoma, head and neck, liver or kidney cancer.

The gene calls are TRBV6-4 and TRBJ2-1; 13 positions agree with TRBD2. The CDR3 consists of 16 residues. J gave up 8 bases and V 4 bases, and 8 bases lay outside the gene matches. Germline CDR1 MRHNA, CDR2 SNTAGT. The CDR3 sequence is CASSATTSGGSDEQFF. CDR3 coding DNA: TGTGCCAGCAGTGCCACGACTAGCGGGGGGTCTGATGAGCAGTTCTTC.

The chain uses TRBV13 and TRBJ1-2, with 8 positions matching TRBD1. Trimming took 5 bases from V and 4 from J; bases not matched to a gene: 6. Germline assignment: CDR1 PRHDT and CDR2 FYEKMQ (reference sequence). CDR3 length: 14 residues. The CDR3 nucleotides read TGTGCCAGCAGCCCGGGGACAGGAGGCTATGGCTACACCTTC. Amino acid sequence: CASSPGTGGYGYTF.

The chain couples TRBV11-2 to TRBJ1-1, with no clear D. Looked up from germline, CDR1 is SGHAT and CDR2 is FQNNGV. The CDR3 length is 11 residues. Trimming cost V 4 bases and J 7 bases, with 7 bases left between them. CDR3 DNA sequence: TGTGCCAGCAGCTCTTACAGTGAAGCTTTCTTT. It yields the protein CASSSYSEAFF.

V and J are TRBV6-4 and TRBJ1-5; D ambiguous. V was pared by 2 bases and J by 4 bases, with 6 bases between. Germline CDR1 MRHNA, CDR2 SNTAGT. The CDR3 consists of 13 residues. The CDR3 spells CASSDGENQPQHF. The CDR3 DNA is TGTGCCAGCAGTGACGGGGAAAATCAGCCCCAGCATTTT.

This rearrangement joins TRBV15 to TRBJ1-1, with 7 bases lining up with TRBD1. Germline lookup yields CDR1 LNHNV and CDR2 YYDKDF (reference sequence). V lost 1 base and J lost 1; bases outside the gene matches: 3. CDR3 length equals 15 residues. This CDR3 is CATSRGGTANTEAFF. In nucleotides, the CDR3 is TGTGCCACCAGCAGAGGAGGGACAGCGAACACTGAAGCTTTCTTT.

The V gene is TRBV6-6, the J gene TRBJ2-7; the match to TRBD1 covers 9 bases. Germline CDR1 is MNHNY and CDR2 is SVGAGI (reference sequence). The CDR3 totals 15 residues. V lost 7 bases, J lost 7 bases, and 14 bases stayed unmatched. The CDR3 DNA follows: TGTGCCAGCACCCCCCGGGACAGGGCCCTGTGGGAGCAGTACTTC. Residues: CASTPRDRALWEQYF.

The CDR3 DNA follows: TGTGCCAGCAGCTTGGGGGGACAGGACTACGAGCAGTACTTC. This translates into CASSLGGQDYEQYF. The chain links TRBV5-5 to TRBJ2-7, with TRBD1 matching 8 bases. The germline V gene encodes CDR1 SGHKS and CDR2 YYEKEE (reference sequence). The junction had 2 bases not matched to a gene; V was cut back by 0 bases and J by 3 bases. The CDR3 has 14 amino acids.

The V and J genes are TRBV6-6 and TRBJ2-7; no definite D call. Per germline, CDR1 MNHNY and CDR2 SVGAGI (reference sequence). V shed 6 bases and J shed 1 base, with 7 bases lying between them. The CDR3 extends over 12 amino acids. The CDR3 protein is CASRDGSYEQYF. The CDR3, as DNA: TGTGCCAGCAGGGACGGATCCTACGAGCAGTACTTC.

This chain uses TRBV7-9 with TRBJ1-2; no clear D gene. The germline V and J ends were trimmed by 1 base and 1 base, with 16 bases remaining between them. The CDR3 sequence is 17 residues long. CDR1 and CDR2 (germline): SEHNR, FQNEAQ (reference sequence). CDR3 coding DNA: TGTGCCAGCAGCTTAGTTACTTCAGCCGTAGGTAACTATGGCTACACCTTC. Translated, it gives CASSLVTSAVGNYGYTF.

This clone was observed a few times. The chain couples TRBV9 to TRBJ2-5; TRBD1 aligns across 8 bases. The CDR3 is made up of 15 amino acids. The trim removed 0 bases at V and 3 bases at J, leaving 4 bases unmatched. The germline V gene has CDR1 SGDLS and CDR2 YYNGEE. CDR3 residues: CASSVDTGGEETQYF. In DNA, the CDR3 is TGTGCCAGCAGCGTAGATACAGGGGGAGAAGAGACCCAGTACTTC.

The CDR3 coding sequence is TGTGCCAGCAGTCCGGACGGCCCGAACACCGGGGAGCTGTTTTTT. Protein: CASSPDGPNTGELFF. This chain joins TRBV6-9 and TRBJ2-2; no clear D. CDR1 and CDR2 (germline): MNHGY, SVAAGI. Trimming took 5 bases from V and 0 from J, leaving 10 bases between them. This CDR3 spans 15 amino acids.

The chain joins TRBV6-6 to TRBJ1-4; D unresolved. The CDR3 length is 15 residues. V dropped 1 base and J dropped 4 bases, with 10 bases sitting between them. Germline V lookup: CDR1 MNHNY, CDR2 SVGAGI (reference sequence). CDR3 sequence (DNA): TGTGCCAGCAGTTACTTTTCCGGAAATAATGAAAAACTGTTTTTT. It translates to CASSYFSGNNEKLFF.

V usage is TRBV7-2 and J usage is TRBJ1-2; 10 bases are shared with TRBD1. Trimming cost V 3 bases and J 3 bases; bases outside gene matches: 4. The germline V gene has CDR1 SGHTA and CDR2 FQGNSA. The CDR3 extends over 15 amino acids. The CDR3 sequence is CASSLSTGGYYGYTF. The CDR3 DNA is TGTGCCAGCAGCTTGTCGACAGGGGGCTACTATGGCTACACCTTC.

The chain employs TRBV28 and TRBJ2-2; TRBD1 matches 9 bases. The V gene's germline CDR1 is MDHEN and CDR2 SYDVKM. The trim removed 6 bases at V and 5 bases at J, leaving 19 bases unmatched. The CDR3 consists of 19 residues. The DNA of the CDR3 is TGTGCCAGCAGCCTAAGCCCACCTTACGGGACAGGGAAGACCGGGGAGCTGTTTTTT. This gives the protein CASSLSPPYGTGKTGELFF.

The V call is TRBV7-9, the J call TRBJ2-5; 14 bases are a match to TRBD2. This CDR3 region has 16 residues. Germline loops: CDR1 SEHNR, CDR2 FQNEAQ (reference sequence). V shed 7 bases and J 1 base; nucleotides not matched to a gene: 5. In DNA, the CDR3 is TGTGCCAGCACCACAGGGACTAGCGGGAGCCAAGAGACCCAGTACTTC. Its protein is CASTTGTSGSQETQYF.

The chain joins TRBV14 to TRBJ2-7; D unclear. Germline V lookup: CDR1 SGHDN, CDR2 FVKESK. V was pared by 0 bases and J by 0 bases, with 3 bases between. CDR3 length: 13 amino acids. CDR3 sequence: CASSQEDSYEQYF. CDR3 coding DNA: TGTGCCAGCAGCCAAGAGGACTCCTACGAGCAGTACTTC. The whole variable domain, remainder taken from reference TRBV14 and TRBJ2-7, is EAGVTQFPSHSVIEKGQTVTLRCDPISGHDNLYWYRRVMGKEIKFLLHFVKESKQDESGMPNNRFLAERTGGTYSTLKVQPAELEDSGVYFCASSQEDSYEQYFGPGTRLTVT.

The chain has TRBV27 and TRBJ2-2; 13 bases are shared with TRBD2. The CDR3 has 15 amino acids. Germline lookup yields CDR1 MNHEY and CDR2 SMNVEV (reference sequence). Trimming cost V 6 bases and J 3 bases; bases outside gene matches: 1. CDR3 sequence (DNA): TGTGCCAGCAGACTAGCGGGAGGGGACACCGGGGAGCTGTTTTTT. Translation gives CASRLAGGDTGELFF.

The genes are TRBV27 and TRBJ1-5, with D unclear. The ends were cut back, 2 bases at V and 2 bases at J, with 13 bases in the middle. CDR1 and CDR2 (germline): MNHEY, SMNVEV (reference sequence). CDR3 size: 16 residues. The CDR3 reads CASSLSPRVGNQPQHF. CDR3 in DNA: TGTGCCAGCAGTTTAAGCCCGAGGGTTGGCAATCAGCCCCAGCATTTT.

The CDR3 DNA is TGCGCCAGCAGCCCGGGACCAGGCTACGAGCAGTACTTC. Its translation: CASSPGPGYEQYF. V gene TRBV4-1 combines with J gene TRBJ2-7; D possibly matches TRBD1 or TRBD2 (5 bases each). CDR3 length: 13 residues. Germline CDR1 reads MGHRA; CDR2 reads YSYEKL. Between the trimmed V and J ends, which lost 4 bases and 3 bases, there was a span of 10 bases.

This chain links TRBV4-1 with TRBJ2-2; D remains unclear. Looked up from germline, CDR1 is MGHRA and CDR2 is YSYEKL. The germline V and J ends were trimmed by 1 base and 0 bases, with 9 bases remaining between them. The CDR3 extends over 16 amino acids. The CDR3 sequence: CASSQVVNPNTGELFF. CDR3 DNA sequence: TGCGCCAGCAGCCAAGTGGTCAACCCGAACACCGGGGAGCTGTTTTTT.

There are a few counts of this clone. The chain is built from TRBV4-1 and TRBJ2-7, with 9 nucleotides matching TRBD1. V lost 0 bases and J lost 5; bases outside the gene matches: 5. The CDR3 consists of 15 residues. Germline lookup yields CDR1 MGHRA and CDR2 YSYEKL. CDR3 nucleotides: TGCGCCAGCAGCCAAGATGACACAGGGGGCGACGAGCAGTACTTC. Protein product: CASSQDDTGGDEQYF.

The chain is built from TRBV19 and TRBJ1-5, with D hard to call. V was cut by 3 bases and J by 3 bases, with 12 bases left in between. CDR3 length: 15 amino acids. Germline CDR1 reads LNHDA; CDR2 reads SQIVND (reference sequence). CDR3 sequence (DNA): TGTGCCAGTAGTATGCACGAGAGATACAATCAGCCCCAGCATTTT. Protein product: CASSMHERYNQPQHF.

The CDR3 nucleotides are TGTGCCAGCTCATTGGACAGGGGATATCTCGGGGCTAACTATGGCTACACCTTC. Translated: CASSLDRGYLGANYGYTF. V usage is TRBV28 and J usage is TRBJ1-2; 9 bases are a match to TRBD1. The length of the CDR3 is 18 residues. Germline loops: CDR1 MDHEN, CDR2 SYDVKM. V lost 8 bases, J lost 0 bases, and 16 bases stayed unmatched.

There are a few counts of this clone. This chain uses TRBV19 with TRBJ1-5; no definite D call. The V and J ends lost 1 base and 0 bases respectively, with 7 bases between them. Germline V gene lookup returns CDR1 LNHDA and CDR2 SQIVND (reference sequence). The CDR3 covers 15 residues. CDR3 in amino acids: CASSIAFDSNQPQHF. In DNA, the CDR3 is TGTGCCAGTAGTATAGCTTTTGATAGCAATCAGCCCCAGCATTTT.